This T cell receptor beta chain originates from a study of patients and donors after allogeneic stem cell transplantation. TCRdb recomputed calls from the RT-PCR reads with MiXCR, one row per CDR3 protein. The sample has approximately 200,000 distinct CDR3 sequences; 40% to 45% are singletons. This CDR3 is built from 16 residues. Trimming left V 2 bases short and J 5 bases short, with 19 bases between. Germline V lookup: CDR1 SGHRS, CDR2 YFSETQ. The specimen sequenced was blood, either unsorted or a sorted T cell fraction (not recorded which). The sequence was collected from a human donor who was either an allogeneic HSCT recipient or a stem cell or donor lymphocyte infusion donor (not recorded which). It is not recorded whose cells these are; they may come from a transplant donor. V and J are TRBV5-1 and TRBJ2-5, with D perhaps TRBD2 (6 bases). The CDR3, as DNA: TGCGCCAGCAGCTTCTTCAATAGCGGAGGCGGTGAGACCCAGTACTTC. Its translation: CASSFFNSGGGETQYF. Combining the CDR3 with reference TRBV5-1 and TRBJ2-5 gives the whole variable domain KAGVTQTPRYLIKTRGQQVTLSCSPISGHRSVSWYQQTPGQGLQFLFEYFSETQRNKGNFPGRFSGRQFSNSRSEMNVSTLELGDSALYLCASSFFNSGGGETQYFGPGTRLLVL.